This T cell receptor beta chain comes out of a study of OX40 agonist ivuxolimab in advanced cancers. Some clones are missing from TCRdb's copy, which holds only in-frame ones; the method was immunoSEQ multiplex PCR. Of 70,000 to 95,000 clones listed, about nine tenths are singletons. This clonotype was sampled from an adult with an advanced solid tumor such as melanoma, head and neck, liver or kidney cancer. The sequenced sample was CD4+ or CD8+ T cells sorted from blood, obtained in a trial of the OX40 agonist ivuxolimab.

CDR3 sequence reads: CASSPPAGSSGANVLTF. The CDR3 bases are TGTGCCAGCTCACCACCCGCAGGGTCCTCTGGGGCCAACGTCCTGACTTTC. This chain connects TRBV18 to TRBJ2-6; D perhaps matches TRBD1 (5 bases). The CDR3 is made up of 17 amino acids. Trimming removed 0 bases at V and 0 bases at J, with 9 bases between. CDR1 is KGHSH and CDR2 is LQKENI in the germline V gene.